This T cell receptor (beta chain) was captured by sequencing in a study of T cell repertoires in cytomegalovirus infection. The CDR3 length is 13 residues. With 5 bases removed from V and 4 bases from J, the gap between germline ends came to 6 bases. Germline V lookup: CDR1 MNHEY, CDR2 SVGAGI. TCRdb redid the calling of the reads with MiXCR, one entry per CDR3 protein. In the table there are fewer than 850,000 distinct CDR3 sequences, about 29% of which are singletons. About this clonotype itself: Its antigen is not identified.

Sequencing used cultured CD8+ T cells from PBMCs, obtained from culture after CMV antigen stimulation. The TCR was taken from a human donor in good health (CMV status not recorded). Some clones in this sample may be carry-over from other donors' samples. The chain has TRBV6-5 and TRBJ1-6, with D uncertain. The CDR3 spells CASSGLYNSPLHF. In DNA form, the CDR3 reads TGTGCCAGCAGTGGACTGTATAATTCACCCCTCCACTTT.